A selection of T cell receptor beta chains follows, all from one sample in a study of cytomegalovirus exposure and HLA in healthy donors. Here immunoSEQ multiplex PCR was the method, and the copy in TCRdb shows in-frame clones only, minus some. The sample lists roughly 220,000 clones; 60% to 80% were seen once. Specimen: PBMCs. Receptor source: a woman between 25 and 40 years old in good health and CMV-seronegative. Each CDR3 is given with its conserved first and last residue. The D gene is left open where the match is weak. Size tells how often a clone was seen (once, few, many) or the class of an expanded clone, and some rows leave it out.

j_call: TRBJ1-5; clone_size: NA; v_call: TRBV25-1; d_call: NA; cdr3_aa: CASSEKLTNQPQHF; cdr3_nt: TGTGCCAGCAGTGAAAAGCTGACAAATCAGCCCCAGCATTTT
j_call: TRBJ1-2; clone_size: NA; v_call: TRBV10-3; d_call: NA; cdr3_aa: CAISENTSGGREYGYTF; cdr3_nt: TGTGCCATCAGTGAGAATACGTCAGGAGGCAGAGAATATGGCTACACCTTC
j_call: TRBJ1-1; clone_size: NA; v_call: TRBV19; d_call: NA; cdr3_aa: CAIRGRNEAFF; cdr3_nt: TGTGCCATCAGAGGGAGGAATGAAGCTTTCTTT
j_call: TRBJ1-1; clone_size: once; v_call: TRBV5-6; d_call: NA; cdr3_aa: CASSYREGTEAFF; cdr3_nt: TGTGCCAGCAGCTACAGGGAAGGGACTGAAGCTTTCTTT
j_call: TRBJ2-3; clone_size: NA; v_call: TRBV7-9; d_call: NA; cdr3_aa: CAGRGFYTDTQYF; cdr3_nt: TGTGCCGGACGGGGGTTTTACACAGATACGCAGTATTTT
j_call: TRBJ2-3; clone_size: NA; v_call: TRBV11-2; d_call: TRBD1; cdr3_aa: CATSQGASADTQYF; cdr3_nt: TGTGCCACCTCACAGGGGGCGTCGGCAGATACGCAGTATTTT
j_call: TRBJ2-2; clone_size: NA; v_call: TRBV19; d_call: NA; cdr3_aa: CASSNQLTTGTGELFF; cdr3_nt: TGTGCCAGCTCTAACCAACTGACTACTGGGACCGGGGAGCTGTTTTTT
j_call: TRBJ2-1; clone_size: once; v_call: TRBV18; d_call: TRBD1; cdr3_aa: CASRTGIYNEQFF; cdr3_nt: TGTGCCAGCCGGACAGGGATCTACAATGAGCAGTTCTTC
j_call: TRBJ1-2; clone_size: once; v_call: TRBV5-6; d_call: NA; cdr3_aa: CASGREAQTF; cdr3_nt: TGTGCCAGCGGACGGGAGGCGCAGACCTTC
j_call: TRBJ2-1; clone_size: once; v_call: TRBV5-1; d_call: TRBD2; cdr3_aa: CASSLDIAGGPNEQFF; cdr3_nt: TGCGCCAGCAGCCTGGACATAGCGGGAGGGCCGAATGAGCAGTTCTTC
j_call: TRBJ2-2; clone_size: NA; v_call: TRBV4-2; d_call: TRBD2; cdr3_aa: CASSQDGTSSYTGELFF; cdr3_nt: TGTGCCAGCAGCCAAGATGGGACTAGCTCGTACACCGGGGAGCTGTTTTTT
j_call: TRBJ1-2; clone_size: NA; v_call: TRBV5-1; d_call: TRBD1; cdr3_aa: CASSLGERQGPAYGYTF; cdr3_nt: TGCGCCAGCAGCTTGGGTGAAAGACAGGGACCCGCCTATGGCTACACCTTC
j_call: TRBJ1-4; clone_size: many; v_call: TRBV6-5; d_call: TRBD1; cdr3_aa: CASSPQTGNNEKLFF; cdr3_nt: TGTGCCAGCAGTCCACAGACAGGGAATAATGAAAAACTGTTTTTT
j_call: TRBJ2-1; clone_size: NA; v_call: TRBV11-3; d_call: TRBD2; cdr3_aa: CASSRNPTSYHFEQFF; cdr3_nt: TGTGCCAGCAGCCGTAACCCGACTAGCTATCATTTTGAGCAGTTCTTC
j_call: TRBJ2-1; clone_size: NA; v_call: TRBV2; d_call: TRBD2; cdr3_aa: CASSVAGARNEQFF; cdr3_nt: TGTGCCAGCAGTGTTGCGGGAGCTCGGAATGAGCAGTTCTTC
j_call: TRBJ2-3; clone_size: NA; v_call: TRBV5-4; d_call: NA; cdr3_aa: CASSLGQTSTDTQYF; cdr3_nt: TGTGCCAGCAGCTTGGGACAGACTAGCACAGATACGCAGTATTTT
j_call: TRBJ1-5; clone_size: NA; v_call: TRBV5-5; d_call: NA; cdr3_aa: CASSLGGGQPQHF; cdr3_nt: TGTGCCAGCAGCCTTGGGGGGGGTCAGCCCCAGCATTTT
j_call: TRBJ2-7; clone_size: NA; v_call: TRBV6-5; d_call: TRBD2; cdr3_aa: CASRLAEQPSYEQYF; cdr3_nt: TGTGCCAGTCGTCTAGCGGAGCAACCCTCCTACGAGCAGTACTTC